This T cell receptor beta chain was identified in a study of blood T cell repertoires in COVID-19. Study in general: The origin of the acute and convalescent COVID-19 samples was the United States, Italy and Spain.

Trimming stripped 1 base from V and 0 bases from J, with 16 bases between. This CDR3 has 18 residues. Germline lookup yields CDR1 SGHDT and CDR2 YYEEEE. TCRdb's copy holds only in-frame clones and misses some; the assay was immunoSEQ multiplex PCR. The sample shows over 60,000 clones, 76% of them seen only once. Patients at the Seattle site were enrolled during active infection and followed longitudinally. The sequenced sample was peripheral blood. The clonotype originates from a man aged 60 to 75 with COVID-19, enrolled during active disease. This chain links TRBV5-6 with TRBJ2-2; TRBD2 is a possible D gene (5 bases). CDR3 nucleotide sequence: TGTGCCAGCAGCTTGCCAGCGGCCTCCCTCACGAACACCGGGGAGCTGTTTTTT. Its protein product is CASSLPAASLTNTGELFF.